What follows is one T cell receptor (beta chain) and its context. The target antigen is unknown. The table came from immunoSEQ multiplex PCR; TCRdb's copy has only in-frame clones and leaves some out. The sample yields 140,000 or so clones, more than 85% seen once. Germline CDR1 reads SGHTA; CDR2 reads FQGNSA. The CDR3 covers 12 residues. The V and J ends lost 4 bases and 7 bases respectively, with 10 bases between them. The data are from a study of cytomegalovirus exposure and HLA in healthy donors. Study-level results: The study flagged some 180 TCR beta chains as cytomegalovirus-associated.

The sequence derives from a young man in good health and CMV-seronegative. V and J are TRBV7-2 and TRBJ2-5; D unresolved. The sequenced sample was PBMCs. As DNA, the CDR3 is TGTGCCAGCAGCTCAAGACTGGGGACCCAGTACTTC. Translation gives CASSSRLGTQYF.